This TCR beta chain was identified in a study of PD-1 blockade in classical Hodgkin lymphoma. Germline-derived CDR1 and CDR2 are SQVTM and ANQGSEA. Trimming stripped 0 bases from V and 2 bases from J, with 14 bases between. The CDR3 covers 15 residues. Clones were sequenced by immunoSEQ multiplex PCR, and TCRdb holds only the in-frame ones, with some missing. The sample has tens of thousands of clones, around 87% seen once. Details on this clone: As yet, its antigen is unknown.

Study-level findings and limits: Relapsed/refractory patients reportedly had lower baseline diversity than newly diagnosed patients. When nivolumab was started under 1 year after ASCT, patients were excluded. Significantly greater TCR diversity emerged by C4D1 in CD4+ cells but not CD8+ cells.

All the patients suffered relapse after autologous stem cell transplantation, and brentuximab vedotin exposure differed. The receptor was isolated from a human donor with classical Hodgkin lymphoma. The source was peripheral blood mononuclear cells (PBMCs), collected at baseline. The gene calls are TRBV29-1 and TRBJ2-7, with D maybe TRBD2 (6 bases). For the CDR3, the DNA is TGCAGCGTTGAAGAGTACGGCGGGGCCACCTACGAGCAGTACTTC. This encodes CSVEEYGGATYEQYF.